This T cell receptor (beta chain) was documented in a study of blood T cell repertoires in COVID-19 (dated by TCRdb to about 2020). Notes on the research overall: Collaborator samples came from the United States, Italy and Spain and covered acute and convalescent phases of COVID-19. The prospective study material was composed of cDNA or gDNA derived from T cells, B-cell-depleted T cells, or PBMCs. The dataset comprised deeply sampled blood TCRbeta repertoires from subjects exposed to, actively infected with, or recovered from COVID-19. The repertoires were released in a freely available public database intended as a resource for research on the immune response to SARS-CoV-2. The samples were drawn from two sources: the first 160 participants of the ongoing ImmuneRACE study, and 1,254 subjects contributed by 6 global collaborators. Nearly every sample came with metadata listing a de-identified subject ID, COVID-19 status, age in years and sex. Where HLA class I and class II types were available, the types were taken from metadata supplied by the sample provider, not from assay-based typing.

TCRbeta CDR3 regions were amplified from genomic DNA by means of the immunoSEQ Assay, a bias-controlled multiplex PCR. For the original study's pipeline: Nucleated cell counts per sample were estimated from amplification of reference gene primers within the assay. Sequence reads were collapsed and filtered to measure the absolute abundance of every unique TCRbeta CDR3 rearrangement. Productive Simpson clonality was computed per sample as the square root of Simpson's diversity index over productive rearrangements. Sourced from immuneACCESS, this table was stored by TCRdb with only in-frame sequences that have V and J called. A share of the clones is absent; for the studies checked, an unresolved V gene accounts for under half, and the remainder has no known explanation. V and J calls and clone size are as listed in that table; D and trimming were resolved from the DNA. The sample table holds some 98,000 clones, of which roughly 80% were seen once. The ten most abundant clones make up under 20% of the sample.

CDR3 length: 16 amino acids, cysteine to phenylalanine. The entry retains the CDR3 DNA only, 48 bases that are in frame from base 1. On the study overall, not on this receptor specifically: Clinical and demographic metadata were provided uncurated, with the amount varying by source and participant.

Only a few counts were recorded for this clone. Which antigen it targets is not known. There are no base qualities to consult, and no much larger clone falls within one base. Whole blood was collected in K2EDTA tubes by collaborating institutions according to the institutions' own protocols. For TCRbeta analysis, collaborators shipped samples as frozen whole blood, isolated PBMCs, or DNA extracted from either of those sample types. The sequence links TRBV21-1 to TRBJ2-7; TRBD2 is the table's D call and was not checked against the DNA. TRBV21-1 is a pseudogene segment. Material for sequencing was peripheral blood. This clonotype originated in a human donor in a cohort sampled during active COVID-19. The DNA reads TGTGCCAGCAGCAAAAGCGGGCGGGAGGTAACCTACGAGCAGTACTTC. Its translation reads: CASSKSGREVTYEQYF.